The T cell receptor (beta chain) under discussion was sequenced for a study of monozygotic twins with inflammatory bowel disease (dated by TCRdb to the late 2010s). For the wider study: In total, around 28 monozygotic twin pairs made up the full study: 19 Danish pairs, all IBD-discordant, plus nine German pairs, of which four were IBD-concordant and five were IBD-discordant. The search for disease-associated traits relied mainly on comparing IBD patients with their genetically identical healthy co-twins within discordant pairs. Each individual had, on average, about 151 000 unique TCRalpha sequences and 181 000 unique TCRbeta sequences available for analysis. Summary of the overall study and its limitations: Different T cell subtypes could not be distinguished in the analysis. Compared with healthy twins, IBD patients had fewer clonotypes in common with other individuals, a difference most pronounced in patients showing signs of disease activity. Background noise and inter-individual variability may have been introduced into the repertoires by the differing immunosuppressive treatments among patients. No single strong signal or clonotype linked to IBD turned up in the results, so the idea that one exists was not supported. No difference in repertoire similarity was observed between concordant and discordant twins, possibly owing to limited statistical power. A decrease in TCRbeta repertoire diversity, as measured by inverse Simpson index, was observed in IBD patients compared with their healthy co-twins.

From each donor, an approximately 2.5 ml peripheral blood sample was drawn into PAXgene tubes and stored at -80 degrees C. Total RNA was isolated from whole blood with the PAXgene blood miRNA kit on an automated QIAcube, without T cell sorting. Peripheral blood from monozygotic twin pairs, either concordant or discordant for inflammatory bowel disease, underwent deep TCRalpha and TCRbeta repertoire profiling that used unique molecular barcoding. Smoking habits were recorded for all twin pairs, with individuals classified as current, former or never smokers. Libraries were prepared through 5' RACE. For each TCR library, around 3,500 ng of total RNA was used. For each sample, cDNA synthesis was carried out in eight separate reactions using SMARTScribe reverse transcriptase. Unique molecular identifiers containing a 6-nucleotide sample barcode were introduced through template switching during cDNA synthesis. TCRalpha and TCRbeta cDNA was amplified in two nested PCRs of roughly 16 and 10 cycles, and bead purification was carried out after each PCR. Before amplification, the cDNA was treated with uracil DNA-glycosylase and purified using the QIAquick PCR purification kit. In the second PCR, Illumina TruSeq-compatible adapters and sample-specific barcodes were added. TapeStation and Qubit were used to check library quality and concentration, and roughly 4.8 ng of each library went into the pool. Pooled libraries were sequenced on an Illumina HiSeq2500 single-index Rapid Run with 2 x 100 bp reads and custom sequencing primers. Processing in the source paper ran as follows. MiGEC version 1.2.6 was used for UMI-based consensus assembly, which corrected PCR and sequencing errors. MiXCR version 2.1.1 was used to carry out V(D)J alignment, clonotype assembly and CDR3 extraction. To normalise gene usage, clonotype sharing and MAIT/NKT TCR abundance, the analysis used the top 1000, 10 000 and 20 000 clonotypes per sample. Diversity was computed as the inverse Simpson index with the vegan R package after downsampling to 27 000 UMIs. Statistical testing used paired Mann-Whitney U tests on the discordant twin pairs and applied Benjamini-Hochberg correction for multiple testing. TCRdb reprocessed the reads, so every CDR3 protein sequence counts as one entry and DNA is not shown. Clone size and V and J calls follow TCRdb, not the original study. The record for this sample contains approximately 420,000 distinct CDR3 sequences. Approximately 2.3% of the sample is held by the ten biggest clonotypes.

On this clonotype: Its antigen is unknown.

Including the terminal cysteine and phenylalanine, the CDR3 comprises 14 residues. The nucleotide record is missing. According to the germline V gene, CDR1 reads SGHTA and CDR2 reads FQGNSA. This receptor was taken from a human donor with ulcerative colitis or Crohn's disease, or a healthy co-twin of an affected twin (not recorded which). Material: blood. The chain couples TRBV7-2 to TRBJ1-5. The CDR3 in this case is CASSFDWGNQPQHF.